What follows are 27 T cell receptor beta chains derived from one specimen sequenced in a study of blood T cells in healthy people across ages. A second PCR, run for about 6 to 12 cycles, used a sample-barcoded 5' primer plus a J-beta primer mix. TCRdb fed the 5' RACE reads into MiXCR, producing one record per CDR3 protein. Altogether around 1,600,000 distinct CDR3 sequences are present, 42% being singletons, with the ten largest covering less than 5%. The source material was blood. Receptor source: a woman under 30 in good health.

This clonotype occurred a few times. V is TRBV20-1 and J is TRBJ2-3, with TRBD2 identical over 7 bases. CDR1 and CDR2 (germline): DFQATT, SNEGSKA (reference sequence). J gave up 0 bases and V 1 base, and 10 bases lay outside the gene matches. The CDR3 extends over 17 amino acids. The CDR3 DNA reads TGCAGTGCTAGAGGGTCAGAAGCGGGGCCTAGCACAGATACGCAGTATTTT. Residues: CSARGSEAGPSTDTQYF.

This clonotype was seen only once. The chain has TRBV20-1 and TRBJ1-2; TRBD1 is a possible D gene (5 bases). This CDR3 contains 16 residues. V lost 5 bases to trimming and J lost 0 bases, with 19 bases between them. Germline CDR1 and CDR2: DFQATT and SNEGSKA (reference sequence). CDR3 sequence: CSASACAGAANYGYTF. As DNA, the CDR3 is TGCAGTGCTTCCGCCTGCGCCGGGGCTGCTAACTATGGCTACACCTTC.

CDR3 amino acids: CASSVRRLAGERYNEQFF. As DNA, the CDR3 is TGTGCCAGCAGCGTACGGAGACTAGCGGGAGAACGGTACAATGAGCAGTTCTTC. The chain links TRBV7-2 to TRBJ2-1; TRBD2 matches 12 bases. V was clipped by 5 bases and J by 4 bases; unmatched bases: 12. CDR1 SGHTA and CDR2 FQGNSA come from the germline V gene. This CDR3 has 18 amino acids.

The rearrangement uses TRBV7-2 and TRBJ2-1, with D uncertain. The CDR3 is made up of 14 amino acids. Germline-derived CDR1 and CDR2 are SGHTA and FQGNSA. V shed 0 bases and J shed 13 bases, with 16 bases lying between them. The DNA of the CDR3 is TGTGCCAGCAGCTTAGCATACTCCCAAGAGACCCAGTTCTTC. Translated: CASSLAYSQETQFF. The variable domain in full, with the rest retrieved from reference TRBV7-2 and TRBJ2-1, is GAGVSQSPSNKVTEKGKDVELRCDPISGHTALYWYRQSLGQGLEFLIYFQGNSAPDKSGLPSDRFSAERTGGSVSTLTIQRTQQEDSAVYLCASSLAYSQETQFFGPGTRLTVL.

There are many counts of this clonotype. The chain joins TRBV6-6 to TRBJ2-1, with TRBD2 matching over 7 bases. CDR1 is MNHNY, CDR2 SVGAGI, per germline (reference sequence). V gave up 4 bases and J gave up 1 base; unmatched junction bases: 4. The CDR3 extends over 15 amino acids. In DNA, the CDR3 is TGTGCCAGCAGTTGGGGGGGGAAATCCTACAATGAGCAGTTCTTC. Encoded protein: CASSWGGKSYNEQFF.

DNA for the CDR3: TGTGCCAGCACCCCTTGGGGAACTGAAGCTTTCTTT. Translating it yields CASTPWGTEAFF. This chain links TRBV6-1 with TRBJ1-1; no clear D gene. CDR3 length equals 12 residues. Trimming removed 7 bases at V and 5 bases at J, with 11 bases between. CDR1 and CDR2 from the germline V gene are MNHNS and SASEGT.

This clonotype has only a few counts. V is TRBV5-5 and J is TRBJ2-7; tentatively, D is TRBD2 (6 bases). The length of the CDR3 is 13 residues. Germline-derived CDR1 and CDR2 are SGHKS and YYEKEE (reference sequence). With 3 bases removed from V and 4 bases from J, the gap between germline ends came to 11 bases. CDR3: CASSYLGGYEQYF. DNA for the CDR3: TGTGCCAGCAGCTACCTAGGAGGGTACGAGCAGTACTTC.

This clonotype was seen only a few times. V usage is TRBV12-3 or TRBV12-4 and J usage is TRBJ2-5, with 11 bases matching TRBD2. The CDR3 is made up of 17 amino acids. Losses at the gene ends were 3 bases for V and 0 bases for J; bases not matched to a gene: 6. The CDR3: CASSFRGLAVNQETQYF. The CDR3, as DNA: TGTGCCAGCAGTTTCAGGGGACTAGCGGTAAACCAAGAGACCCAGTACTTC.

V is TRBV2 and J is TRBJ2-5, with unresolved D. V was shortened by 8 bases and J by 11 bases, with 12 bases between the two germline ends. This CDR3 contains 10 residues. Germline loops: CDR1 SNHLY, CDR2 FYNNEI. CDR3 loop: CASFYNEQYF. The DNA of the CDR3 is TGTGCCAGCTTCTACAATGAGCAGTACTTC.

The chain has TRBV6-1 and TRBJ1-1, with D possibly TRBD1 on 6 matching bases. V lost 2 bases, J lost 0 bases, and 10 bases lay in between. The length of the CDR3 is 15 residues. In germline, CDR1 is MNHNS, CDR2 SASEGT. The CDR3 loop reads CASSERGNMNTEAFF. The CDR3 region has the DNA TGTGCCAGCAGTGAAAGGGGGAACATGAACACTGAAGCTTTCTTT.

The chain carries TRBV28 and TRBJ2-1; 11 nucleotides agree with TRBD2. V lost 3 bases and J lost 6; bases outside the gene matches: 4. Looked up from germline, CDR1 is MDHEN and CDR2 is SYDVKM. This CDR3 spans 15 amino acids. The chain's CDR3 is CASSFSGRAGNEQFF. As DNA, the CDR3 is TGTGCCAGCAGTTTTAGCGGGAGGGCCGGCAATGAGCAGTTCTTC.

The genes are TRBV5-5 and TRBJ2-7; TRBD1 is a possible D gene (5 bases). Per the germline V gene, CDR1 is SGHKS and CDR2 is YYEKEE (reference sequence). This CDR3 has 18 amino acids. Trimming removed 0 bases at V and 2 bases at J, with 21 bases between. CDR3 in amino acids: CASSLEGGSLTVAYEQYF. The CDR3 nucleotides read TGTGCCAGCAGCTTGGAAGGCGGTAGTTTGACAGTCGCCTACGAGCAGTACTTC.

This clonotype was detected only a few times. The chain employs TRBV7-6 and TRBJ1-1, with D possibly being TRBD1 (6 bases). CDR1 is SGHVS, CDR2 FNYEAQ, per germline. The V end was cut by 1 base, the J end by 3 bases, with 18 bases between. The CDR3 loop spans 17 amino acids. Written as DNA, the CDR3 is TGTGCCAGCAGCTTAGTGACGTGGGCGGGGGCCGACACTGAAGCTTTCTTT. Its protein is CASSLVTWAGADTEAFF.

The chain couples TRBV4-1 to TRBJ2-3, with D perhaps matching TRBD2 (7 bases). CDR1 and CDR2 (germline): MGHRA, YSYEKL. V was clipped by 2 bases and J by 7 bases, with 22 bases between them. There are 17 residues in the CDR3. Written as DNA, the CDR3 is TGCGCCAGCAGCCAACCCCCTGGGGGGGCTCCAAGGAATACGCAGTATTTT. It yields the protein CASSQPPGGAPRNTQYF.

This clonotype was recorded only once. The V and J genes are TRBV7-9 and TRBJ2-5; perhaps TRBD1 as D (5 bases). The DNA end lines up better with TRBJ2-7; the J call may be wrong. Germline V gene sequence: CDR1 SEHNR, CDR2 FQNEAQ (reference sequence). CDR3 length: 14 amino acids. This CDR3 reads CASSLRQKSREQYF. CDR3 coding DNA: TGTGCCAGCAGCTTGAGACAGAAGAGCCGCGAGCAGTACTTC.

The rearrangement links TRBV7-9 to TRBJ2-3; 8 positions agree with TRBD1. The CDR3 contains 18 residues. Germline lookup yields CDR1 SEHNR and CDR2 FQNEAQ (reference sequence). V shed 0 bases, J shed 1 base, and the junction held 9 bases outside the gene matches. The CDR3 loop is CASSLAWSTGARTDTQYF. DNA for the CDR3: TGTGCCAGCAGCTTAGCTTGGTCGACAGGGGCACGCACAGATACGCAGTATTTT.

This chain uses TRBV20-1 with TRBJ2-1, with D possibly TRBD2 on 6 matching bases. V was trimmed by 3 bases and J by 5 bases, leaving 14 bases between them. Germline V gene data show CDR1 as DFQATT and CDR2 as SNEGSKA (reference sequence). The CDR3 extends over 14 amino acids. CDR3 amino acids: CSARDRAGNNEQFF. The CDR3 nucleotides read TGCAGTGCTAGGGATCGAGCGGGTAACAATGAGCAGTTCTTC.

The J gene is TRBJ2-1, the V gene TRBV7-2; 8 bases fit TRBD2. Losses at the gene ends were 5 bases for V and 1 base for J; bases not matched to a gene: 7. This CDR3 spans 16 amino acids. Germline-derived CDR1 and CDR2 are SGHTA and FQGNSA. The CDR3 nucleotides are TGTGCCAGCAGCCGAAGCGGGAGCACATCCTACAATGAGCAGTTCTTC. It specifies CASSRSGSTSYNEQFF.

This clonotype was picked up a small number of times. CDR3 in amino acids: CASRVAGGVETQYF. CDR3 DNA sequence: TGTGCCAGCAGGGTAGCGGGAGGGGTGGAGACCCAGTACTTC. V is TRBV6-5 and J is TRBJ2-5, with 11 bases matching TRBD2. V shed 6 bases and J 5 bases; nucleotides not matched to a gene: 5. Germline V gene data show CDR1 as MNHEY and CDR2 as SVGAGI. The CDR3 runs 14 residues.

V usage is TRBV27 and J usage is TRBJ2-7; D uncertain. The germline CDR1 and CDR2 sequences are MNHEY and SMNVEV (reference sequence). This CDR3 comprises 13 residues. Trimming shortened V by 8 bases and J by 2 bases, and 13 bases separated the two germline ends. In DNA form, the CDR3 reads TGTGCCAGCGGCTTTGGGTCAACCTACGAGCAGTACTTC. Its translation: CASGFGSTYEQYF.

The chain recombines TRBV4-3 with TRBJ2-3, with 11 bases matching TRBD2. The CDR3 is 15 amino acids. Germline V gene sequence: CDR1 LGHNA, CDR2 YSLEER. With 4 bases clipped from V and 2 bases from J, the junction kept 2 bases outside the gene matches. CDR3 nucleotide sequence: TGCGCCAGCAGCCCGACTAGCGGGACCACAGATACGCAGTATTTT. The encoded protein is CASSPTSGTTDTQYF.

This clonotype was counted ten times or more. The chain uses TRBV7-2 and TRBJ2-7, with TRBD1 as a possible D gene (5 bases). Per germline, CDR1 SGHTA and CDR2 FQGNSA. The CDR3 contains 15 residues. The germline V and J ends were trimmed by 0 bases and 2 bases, with 11 bases remaining between them. CDR3 DNA sequence: TGTGCCAGCAGCTTAGCCGCTACAGGACCCTACGAGCAGTACTTC. It is translated as CASSLAATGPYEQYF.

The V and J genes are TRBV12-3 or TRBV12-4 and TRBJ1-5; possibly TRBD1 for D (5 bases). V was pared by 2 bases and J by 9 bases, with 14 bases between. The CDR3 consists of 14 residues. This CDR3 is CASSLRDAYGPQHF. In DNA form, the CDR3 reads TGTGCCAGCAGTTTACGGGACGCCTATGGGCCCCAGCATTTT.

The chain links TRBV3-1 to TRBJ1-1, with D unclear. Germline V gene data show CDR1 as LGHDT and CDR2 as YNNKEL (reference sequence). The CDR3 runs 14 residues. V lost 1 base and J lost 0, with 6 bases in between. The CDR3 DNA reads as TGTGCCAGCAGCCAAGTGGGAGTGAACACTGAAGCTTTCTTT. Translated, it gives CASSQVGVNTEAFF.

This clonotype has a handful of counts. The chain has TRBV10-3 and TRBJ1-2; D unresolved. The length of the CDR3 is 13 residues. Trimming left V 4 bases short and J 7 bases short, with 13 bases between. The V gene's germline CDR1 is ENHRY and CDR2 SYGVKD. This CDR3 reads CAISAQQEGGYTF. The CDR3, as DNA: TGTGCCATCAGTGCCCAGCAGGAAGGTGGCTACACCTTC.

This clonotype was picked up many times. The chain is built from TRBV18 and TRBJ2-3; no clear D. Between the trimmed V and J ends, which lost 6 bases and 3 bases, there was a span of 10 bases. Germline CDR1 and CDR2: KGHSH and LQKENI. The length of the CDR3 is 13 residues. The CDR3 bases are TGTGCCAGCTCCCTCGATCAGACAGATACGCAGTATTTT. Its translation: CASSLDQTDTQYF.

The genes are TRBV2 and TRBJ2-1; D assignment may be TRBD1 or TRBD2 (6 bases each). Germline values: CDR1 SNHLY, CDR2 FYNNEI. CDR3 length equals 16 residues. V lost 1 base and J 4 bases, leaving 14 bases between the germline ends. CDR3 residues: CASSEVLGGSYNEQFF. The CDR3 DNA follows: TGTGCCAGCAGTGAAGTTCTGGGGGGCTCTTACAATGAGCAGTTCTTC.